This is a list of T cell receptor beta chains from one sample in a study of vaccination and CD4 T cells after COVID-19. Which antigens these TCRs recognize remains unknown. Each CDR3 protein is one row after TCRdb ran MiXCR on the PCR reads. The sample has 5,000 or so distinct CDR3 sequences, 42% seen once. The sequencing sample was made of CD4+ T cells from blood, cultured in vitro. These receptor sequences come from a human donor in good health. Each CDR3 is given without its conserved first and last residue. A D gene is named only where the DNA matches it firmly. A row's size may be missing; if present it is once, few, many or a size class.

clone size,D gene,V gene,J gene,CDR3 protein
-,-,TRBV20-1,TRBJ2-1,SARDLGVGSSYNEQF
-,-,TRBV11-1,TRBJ2-5,ASSVGGPGTQY
-,TRBD1,TRBV15,TRBJ1-5,ATSGQGDQPQH
-,TRBD1,TRBV15,TRBJ2-3,ATSSPGTGDDTQY
few,TRBD1,TRBV12-3/TRBV12-4,TRBJ1-1,ASRPRGWEAF
-,TRBD1,TRBV6-1,TRBJ1-6,ASRGTGELASPLH
-,-,TRBV6-2/TRBV6-3,TRBJ1-2,ASSYSERDGYT
-,-,TRBV7-2,TRBJ1-3,ASSLWVTSGNTIY
few,-,TRBV25-1,TRBJ1-1,ASSIGGRTEAF
few,-,TRBV5-4,TRBJ1-2,ASSLGERIYGYT
-,TRBD2,TRBV20-1,TRBJ2-2,SARAASGGANTGELF
few,-,TRBV7-8,TRBJ1-1,ASSSRVETEAF
once,-,TRBV5-4,TRBJ1-2,ASSAPGENGYT
-,-,TRBV6-1,TRBJ1-5,ASSLNSNQPQH
-,TRBD1,TRBV6-1,TRBJ1-2,ASSESISGGAEDGYT
-,TRBD2,TRBV5-4,TRBJ2-5,ASSLVAGGGETQY
few,TRBD1,TRBV2,TRBJ2-7,ASRTGTGGEQY
-,-,TRBV19,TRBJ1-1,ASNLRGGNTEAF
-,-,TRBV6-5,TRBJ1-5,ASSYSPNQPQH
-,-,TRBV15,TRBJ2-1,ATSRERGSYNEQF
-,-,TRBV19,TRBJ2-1,ASSIAGNEQF
-,-,TRBV20-1,TRBJ2-2,SVPFGTFNTGELF
-,-,TRBV20-1,TRBJ1-1,SARQGGTEAF
-,-,TRBV11-2,TRBJ2-7,ASTSIGQLDEQY
-,TRBD1,TRBV28,TRBJ1-1,ASSVKGQGAGEAF
few,TRBD2,TRBV27,TRBJ2-1,ASNLLAGVANEQF